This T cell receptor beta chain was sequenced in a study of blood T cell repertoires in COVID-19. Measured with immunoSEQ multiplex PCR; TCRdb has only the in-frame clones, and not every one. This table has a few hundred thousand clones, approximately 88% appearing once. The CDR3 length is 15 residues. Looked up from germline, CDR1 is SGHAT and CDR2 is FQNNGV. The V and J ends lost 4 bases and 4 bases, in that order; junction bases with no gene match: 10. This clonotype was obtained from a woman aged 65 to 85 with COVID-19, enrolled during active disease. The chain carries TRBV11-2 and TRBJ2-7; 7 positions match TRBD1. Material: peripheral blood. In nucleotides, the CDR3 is TGTGCCAGCAGCTCCAACAGGGGAGCCGAGTACGAGCAGTACTTC. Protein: CASSSNRGAEYEQYF. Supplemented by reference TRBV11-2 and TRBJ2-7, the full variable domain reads EAGVAQSPRYKIIEKRQSVAFWCNPISGHATLYWYQQILGQGPKLLIQFQNNGVVDDSQLPKDRFSAERLKGVDSTLKIQPAKLEDSAVYLCASSSNRGAEYEQYFGPGTRLTVT.